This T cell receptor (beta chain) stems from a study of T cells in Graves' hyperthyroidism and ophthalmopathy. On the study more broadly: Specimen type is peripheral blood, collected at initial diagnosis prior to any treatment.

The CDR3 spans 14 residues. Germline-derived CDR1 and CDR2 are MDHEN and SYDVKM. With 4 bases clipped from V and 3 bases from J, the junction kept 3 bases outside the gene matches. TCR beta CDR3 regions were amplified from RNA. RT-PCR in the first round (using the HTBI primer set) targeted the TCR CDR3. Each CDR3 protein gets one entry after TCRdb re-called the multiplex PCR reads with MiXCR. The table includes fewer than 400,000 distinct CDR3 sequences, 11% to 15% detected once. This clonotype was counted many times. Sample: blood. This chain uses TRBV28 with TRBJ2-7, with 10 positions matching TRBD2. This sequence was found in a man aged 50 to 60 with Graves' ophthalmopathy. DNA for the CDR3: TGTGCCAGCAGTTGGGCTAGCGGGAGCTACGAGCAGTACTTC. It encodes CASSWASGSYEQYF.